Described below is a single TCR beta chain sequence and its context. The data were obtained in a study of B cell selection in AIRE deficiency. The table came from immunoSEQ multiplex PCR; TCRdb's copy has only in-frame clones and leaves some out. Of roughly 4,900 clones in the sample, over 75% are singletons; the top ten hold around 2.8%. V shed 0 bases and J 7 bases; nucleotides not matched to a gene: 6. Germline assignment: CDR1 SGHNT and CDR2 YYREEE (reference sequence). The CDR3 has 17 residues. Sorted regulatory T cells were CD4-positive, CD25-high and CD127-low or negative. Specimen: Tregs sorted from PBMCs. This rearrangement joins TRBV5-4 to TRBJ1-6; 11 bases agree with TRBD1. This clonotype was sampled from a human donor with AIRE deficiency. DNA for the CDR3: TGTGCCAGCAGCTTGGACACCGGGACAGGGGGAAATTCACCCCTCCACTTT. This gives the protein CASSLDTGTGGNSPLHF.